This record concerns one TCR beta chain sequence. Its cognate antigen is unknown. The data belong to a study of identical twins. Template switching created a universal primer site, and the cDNA included unique molecular identifiers. TCRdb re-called the 5' RACE reads with MiXCR, one entry per CDR3 protein. This table holds approximately 1.8 million distinct CDR3 sequences, 32% found once. After removal of 5 bases from V and 9 bases from J, the junction contained 7 bases not matched to a gene. The CDR3 is made up of 14 amino acids. From germline, CDR1 is DFQATT and CDR2 SNEGSKA (reference sequence). Study-level findings and limits: Out-of-frame TCR alpha sharing in monozygotic twins exceeded recombination model predictions. Because invariant MAIT and iNKT cells could be present, zero-insertion analyses could be partly confounded. Cord blood beta clonotypes that were abundant carried fewer insertions, and memory repertoires showed no such trend.

The V and J genes are TRBV20-1 and TRBJ2-1; 13 bases agree with TRBD2. The receptor's source is a newborn girl in good health. The sequencing input was cord blood. CDR3 nucleotide sequence: TGCAGTGCTCGGACTAGCGGGAGATTAGGTGAGCAGTTCTTC. Residues: CSARTSGRLGEQFF.